One and the same sample provided the 18 T cell receptor beta chains below, sequenced in a study of blood T cell repertoires in COVID-19. Produced via immunoSEQ multiplex PCR; TCRdb's table is partial and in-frame only. The sample comprises tens of thousands of clones, approximately 91% of which are singletons, and roughly 12% rests with the top ten. Material for sequencing was peripheral blood. The receptors come from a man between 65 and 85 years old with active or convalescent COVID-19.

The chain carries TRBV6-2 or TRBV6-3 and TRBJ2-7, with 7 bases lining up with TRBD1. The ends lost 5 bases at V and 3 bases at J; junction bases unmatched: 1. Germline CDR1 reads MNHEY; CDR2 reads SVGEGT. CDR3 length: 12 residues. CDR3 bases: TGTGCCAGCAGTAGACAGGGCTACGAGCAGTACTTC. It translates to CASSRQGYEQYF.

CDR3 sequence reads: CASSPILSGLGGYTF. DNA for the CDR3: TGTGCCAGCTCACCAATTTTGTCCGGGTTAGGTGGCTACACCTTC. The chain has TRBV18 and TRBJ1-2, with unresolved D. The CDR3 length is 15 residues. Germline-derived CDR1 and CDR2 are KGHSH and LQKENI. V was cut by 2 bases and J by 7 bases, with 17 bases left in between. The whole variable domain, remainder taken from reference TRBV18 and TRBJ1-2, is NAGVMQNPRHLVRRRGQEARLRCSPMKGHSHVYWYRQLPEEGLKFMVYLQKENIIDESGMPKERFSAEFPKEGPSILRIQQVVRGDSAAYFCASSPILSGLGGYTFGSGTRLTVV.

DNA for the CDR3: TGTGCCAGTAGCGTCGGGGGAGGGACGAGCTATGGCTACACCTTC. Its translation: CASSVGGGTSYGYTF. This chain connects TRBV19 to TRBJ1-2; weak D call: TRBD1 (5 bases). Trimming removed 6 bases at V and 4 bases at J, with 18 bases between. Germline CDR1 LNHDA, CDR2 SQIVND (reference sequence). The CDR3 spans 15 residues.

The chain links TRBV5-4 to TRBJ2-2, with a weak D call TRBD2 (5 bases). Trimming pared 3 bases from V and 7 bases from J, leaving 16 bases between. The CDR3 length is 15 residues. Germline lookup yields CDR1 SGHNT and CDR2 YYREEE (reference sequence). CDR3 in DNA: TGTGCCAGCAGCTGGGGATCGGGGTCCGACGGGGAGCTGTTTTTT. It codes for CASSWGSGSDGELFF.

The rearrangement links TRBV5-6 to TRBJ2-3; 9 bases agree with TRBD2. Trimming took 4 bases from V and 4 from J; bases not matched to a gene: 4. Germline lookup yields CDR1 SGHDT and CDR2 YYEEEE. The CDR3 runs to 14 residues. CDR3 coding DNA: TGTGCCAGCAGCACCCAGCGGGGGGCAGATACGCAGTATTTT. Its translation is CASSTQRGADTQYF.

The chain couples TRBV5-1 to TRBJ1-2, with 9 bases matching TRBD1. Germline values: CDR1 SGHRS, CDR2 YFSETQ. The CDR3 runs 14 residues. After removal of 4 bases from V and 2 bases from J, the junction contained 3 bases not matched to a gene. CDR3 loop: CASSIGQGNYGYTF. In nucleotides, the CDR3 is TGCGCCAGCAGCATAGGACAGGGGAACTATGGCTACACCTTC. Using reference TRBV5-1 and TRBJ1-2 for the parts outside the CDR3, the full variable domain is KAGVTQTPRYLIKTRGQQVTLSCSPISGHRSVSWYQQTPGQGLQFLFEYFSETQRNKGNFPGRFSGRQFSNSRSEMNVSTLELGDSALYLCASSIGQGNYGYTFGSGTRLTVV.

This clone was counted between two and nine times. The chain links TRBV5-6 to TRBJ2-7; TRBD1 matches at 7 bases. Trimming removed 4 bases from V and 3 bases from J; junction bases left unmatched: 1. Germline V gene data show CDR1 as SGHDT and CDR2 as YYEEEE. The CDR3 sequence is 12 residues long. The CDR3 here is CASSRDSYEQYF. In DNA form, the CDR3 reads TGTGCCAGCAGCCGGGACAGCTACGAGCAGTACTTC.

The genes are TRBV15 and TRBJ2-5, with D possibly TRBD2 on 6 matching bases. The CDR3 sequence is 18 residues long. V was cut by 0 bases and J by 2 bases, with 19 bases left in between. The germline V gene has CDR1 LNHNV and CDR2 YYDKDF (reference sequence). CDR3 in amino acids: CATSRDAPTRDGQETQYF. CDR3 DNA sequence: TGTGCCACCAGCAGAGATGCACCGACTAGGGATGGACAAGAGACCCAGTACTTC.

The rearrangement joins TRBV6-2 or TRBV6-3 to TRBJ1-5, with TRBD1 matching over 8 bases. Germline loops: CDR1 MNHEY, CDR2 SVGEGT. The CDR3 runs to 16 residues. The ends lost 3 bases at V and 4 bases at J; junction bases unmatched: 8. For the CDR3, the DNA is TGTGCCAGCAGTTATGACAGGGGCAGGGGGAATCAGCCCCAGCATTTT. Its translation is CASSYDRGRGNQPQHF.

The genes are TRBV11-2 and TRBJ1-6; unclear D gene. From germline, CDR1 is SGHAT and CDR2 FQNNGV. The CDR3 sequence is 15 residues long. V was clipped by 4 bases and J by 5 bases, with 12 bases between them. The CDR3 here is CASSSRSVHNSPLHF. CDR3 DNA: TGTGCCAGCAGCTCCCGGTCGGTCCATAATTCACCCCTCCACTTT.

The V gene is TRBV7-3, the J gene TRBJ2-6; a possible D gene is TRBD1 (5 bases). Germline-derived CDR1 and CDR2 are SGHTA and FQGTGA. V lost 3 bases and J 2 bases, leaving 8 bases between the germline ends. CDR3 size: 15 residues. CDR3: CASSLSGPGANVLTF. The CDR3, as DNA: TGTGCCAGCAGCTTGTCAGGGCCTGGGGCCAACGTCCTGACTTTC.

V usage is TRBV27 and J usage is TRBJ1-6, with a weak D call TRBD1 (6 bases). Trimming took 7 bases from V and 5 from J, leaving 15 bases between them. This CDR3 spans 15 amino acids. Germline V CDR1 and CDR2: MNHEY, SMNVEV (reference sequence). The CDR3 region has the DNA TGTGCCAGCACTCGAGACAGGACGGATAATTCACCCCTCCACTTT. Translating it yields CASTRDRTDNSPLHF.

The CDR3, as DNA: TGTGCCAGCAGCCAGGAAGCTTTAGCGGGAAACCAAGAGACCCAGTACTTC. Protein: CASSQEALAGNQETQYF. The chain combines TRBV4-2 with TRBJ2-5; TRBD2 aligns across 8 bases. CDR3 length: 17 residues. Germline V lookup: CDR1 LGHNA, CDR2 YNFKEQ. V dropped 3 bases and J dropped 0; count of bases not matched to a gene: 9.

This rearrangement joins TRBV7-6 to TRBJ2-7; tentative D call: TRBD2 (5 bases). Trimming took 2 bases from V and 0 from J, leaving 8 bases between them. Germline values: CDR1 SGHVS, CDR2 FNYEAQ. The CDR3 is made up of 14 amino acids. CDR3 in amino acids: CASSLWEHSYEQYF. The CDR3 DNA reads as TGTGCCAGCAGCTTATGGGAGCACTCCTACGAGCAGTACTTC.

This sequence joins TRBV5-4 and TRBJ2-7, with 8 bases that match TRBD2. The V gene's germline CDR1 is SGHNT and CDR2 YYREEE (reference sequence). Trimming removed 0 bases from V and 2 bases from J; junction bases left unmatched: 7. The CDR3 extends over 16 amino acids. In DNA, the CDR3 is TGTGCCAGCAGCTTGGGGGCGGGGGGAGCGGCCTACGAGCAGTACTTC. This sequence encodes CASSLGAGGAAYEQYF.

This chain joins TRBV7-9 and TRBJ2-1; TRBD2 is a possible D gene (5 bases). The CDR3 runs to 16 residues. The germline V gene encodes CDR1 SEHNR and CDR2 FQNEAQ (reference sequence). V lost 5 bases, J lost 2 bases, and 16 bases lay in between. The CDR3 here is CASSAGVGITYNEQFF. CDR3 DNA sequence: TGTGCCAGCAGCGCCGGGGTGGGCATAACCTACAATGAGCAGTTCTTC.

The chain combines TRBV5-6 with TRBJ2-7; TRBD1 is a possible D gene (5 bases). Germline CDR1 and CDR2: SGHDT and YYEEEE. The germline V and J ends were trimmed by 4 bases and 1 base, with 9 bases remaining between them. The CDR3 is 13 residues long. The CDR3 DNA follows: TGTGCCAGCAGCCCGGACACTTCCTACGAGCAGTACTTC. Protein product: CASSPDTSYEQYF.

The chain uses TRBV7-2 and TRBJ2-7; perhaps TRBD1 as D (5 bases). The germline CDR1 and CDR2 sequences are SGHTA and FQGNSA. V lost 5 bases and J 2 bases, leaving 13 bases between the germline ends. The CDR3 totals 14 residues. DNA of the CDR3: TGTGCCAGCAGCCCAGGGTGGTCCCCCTACGAGCAGTACTTC. It specifies CASSPGWSPYEQYF.